What follows is one T cell receptor (beta chain) and its context. No antigen is known for it. Documented treatment: approximately 9-day PBMC culture with coronavirus spike peptide pools or control peptides (ViraFEST assay). This entry belongs to a study of vaccination and CD4 T cells after COVID-19. The study sequenced cultured CD4+ T cell DNA using the Oncomine TCR Beta short-read assay. TCRdb fed the PCR reads into MiXCR, producing one record per CDR3 protein. The data contain roughly 15,000 distinct CDR3 sequences, less than 80% of them singletons. The CDR3 contains 14 residues. The germline gives CDR1 MDHEN, CDR2 SYDVKM. V lost 2 bases and J lost 4, with 8 bases in between.

This clonotype originated in a human donor who had recovered from COVID-19. The chain joins TRBV28 to TRBJ2-2; either TRBD1 or TRBD2 may supply D (5 bases each). The sample taken for sequencing was CD4+ T cells from blood, cultured in vitro. In DNA form, the CDR3 reads TGTGCCAGCAGTTTAGGGGGTATCACCGGGGAGCTGTTTTTT. Its translation: CASSLGGITGELFF.